These 19 T cell receptor beta chains were all obtained from the same sample, sequenced in a study of CD8 T cells in Susac syndrome (dated by TCRdb to the late 2010s). Libraries were prepared through the immunoSEQ multiplex PCR assay. RNA was extracted using the RNeasy kit, and about 0.5 to 1 ug of the RNA was reverse transcribed with random hexamers. TCRdb ran its own pipeline on the public reads, namely fastp trimming at Q25 and MiXCR clone calling, and kept in-frame beta chains. Under each unique CDR3 protein, matching rows form one entry showing the most common genes and DNA. The sample table shows 150,000 or so distinct CDR3 sequences, and 90% to 95% are seen once. Over 0.12% of the sample is taken by the ten largest. The sample taken for sequencing was CD4+ T cells from PBMCs. Receptors were obtained from a human donor in good health.

V gene TRBV25-1 combines with J gene TRBJ1-1, with TRBD1 matching 9 bases. V was clipped by 8 bases and J by 1 base; unmatched bases: 8. This CDR3 is 15 amino acids long. The germline V gene has CDR1 MGHDK and CDR2 SYGVNS. Here the CDR3 DNA reads TGTGCCAGCGGAGTACAGGGGGCCGAGAACACTGAAGCTTTCTTT. Translating gives CASGVQGAENTEAFF.

A single count supports this clonotype. This rearrangement joins TRBV9 to TRBJ2-3; 16 positions match TRBD2. The CDR3 contains 16 residues. In germline, CDR1 is SGDLS, CDR2 YYNGEE. The J segment lost 4 bases and the V segment lost 4 bases, leaving 3 bases of the junction unmatched. The DNA for the CDR3 is TGTGCCAGCAGCCCAGGGACTAGCGGGGGGGCAGATACGCAGTATTTT. Amino acids: CASSPGTSGGADTQYF.

The chain couples TRBV20-1 to TRBJ1-5; TRBD1 is a possible D gene (6 bases). Germline V gene lookup returns CDR1 DFQATT and CDR2 SNEGSKA (reference sequence). V was clipped by 6 bases and J by 0 bases, with 12 bases between them. The CDR3 has 14 amino acids. CDR3 bases: TGCAGTGCCCAAAAGGGGGATAGCAATCAGCCCCAGCATTTT. Its protein product is CSAQKGDSNQPQHF.

The rearrangement joins TRBV21-1 to TRBJ1-2. TRBV21-1 is an annotated pseudogene. The CDR3 has 10 residues. The CDR3 loop is CASKTHGYTF. Written as DNA, the CDR3 is TGTGCCAGCAAGACTCATGGCTACACCTTC.

V is TRBV20-1 and J is TRBJ2-3; 8 positions agree with TRBD1. The CDR3 totals 16 residues. Per the germline V gene, CDR1 is DFQATT and CDR2 is SNEGSKA (reference sequence). J gave up 3 bases and V 1 base, and 9 bases lay outside the gene matches. CDR3 amino acids: CSARADRGKRTDTQYF. The CDR3 DNA reads as TGCAGTGCTAGAGCTGACAGGGGAAAGCGGACAGATACGCAGTATTTT.

The gene calls are TRBV30 and TRBJ2-1; D not certain. V lost 0 bases, J lost 4 bases, and 13 bases lay in between. Germline V gene data show CDR1 as GTSNPN and CDR2 as SVGIG (reference sequence). The CDR3 has 15 residues. The CDR3: CAWSVDSLQYNEQFF. The CDR3 coding sequence is TGTGCCTGGAGTGTAGATTCCCTTCAGTACAATGAGCAGTTCTTC.

The chain uses TRBV3-1 and TRBJ2-3, with 8 bases aligning to TRBD2. This CDR3 region has 14 residues. Unmatched junction bases numbered 7, after V lost 8 bases and J lost 3 bases. Germline CDR1 and CDR2: LGHDT and YNNKEL (reference sequence). CDR3 region: CASRRRGETDTQYF. CDR3 coding DNA: TGTGCCAGCCGACGGCGGGGGGAGACAGATACGCAGTATTTT.

V and J are TRBV12-3 or TRBV12-4 and TRBJ1-6, with 8 positions matching TRBD1. The ends lost 3 bases at V and 8 bases at J; junction bases unmatched: 0. The CDR3 has 13 residues. This CDR3 is CASSFRGHSPLHF. CDR3 sequence (DNA): TGTGCCAGCAGTTTCAGGGGGCATTCACCCCTCCACTTT.

The J gene is TRBJ2-7, the V gene TRBV19, with 8 bases aligning to TRBD1. The length of the CDR3 is 14 residues. The V segment lost 3 bases and the J segment 2 bases; nucleotides outside the gene matches: 3. Germline-derived CDR1 and CDR2 are LNHDA and SQIVND (reference sequence). CDR3 loop: CASSIPGGAYEQYF. The DNA of the CDR3 is TGTGCCAGTAGTATCCCAGGGGGCGCCTACGAGCAGTACTTC.

V gene TRBV20-1 combines with J gene TRBJ1-2; D possibly corresponds to TRBD1 (6 bases). This CDR3 has 14 residues. Trimming left V 0 bases short and J 2 bases short, with 10 bases between. Germline V gene lookup returns CDR1 DFQATT and CDR2 SNEGSKA (reference sequence). Here the CDR3 reads CSARDTGNNYGYTF. CDR3 nucleotide sequence: TGCAGTGCTAGAGATACAGGGAACAACTATGGCTACACCTTC.

The V and J genes are TRBV20-1 and TRBJ1-2, with unresolved D. The CDR3 sequence is 13 residues long. Trimming took off 0 bases at V and 2 bases at J, with 7 bases between the two ends. Germline CDR1 is DFQATT and CDR2 is SNEGSKA (reference sequence). The CDR3 sequence: CSAREEQNYGYTF. The CDR3 DNA sequence: TGCAGTGCTAGAGAGGAACAGAACTATGGCTACACCTTC.

This sequence joins TRBV20-1 and TRBJ2-3, with a weak D call TRBD1 (6 bases). Looked up from germline, CDR1 is DFQATT and CDR2 is SNEGSKA (reference sequence). V lost 4 bases and J 3 bases, leaving 14 bases between the germline ends. The CDR3 has 14 residues. DNA for the CDR3: TGCAGTGCTACAATGCCGCAGGGGACAGATACGCAGTATTTT. Protein: CSATMPQGTDTQYF.

The rearrangement links TRBV20-1 to TRBJ2-5; no clear D gene. The V gene lost 1 base and the J gene lost 6 bases, with 6 bases spanning the gap. The CDR3 loop spans 11 amino acids. From germline, CDR1 is DFQATT and CDR2 SNEGSKA (reference sequence). For the CDR3, the DNA is TGCAGTGCTAGAGCTCCCCAGACCCAGTACTTC. Translated, it gives CSARAPQTQYF.

This rearrangement joins TRBV7-9 to TRBJ1-5; D gene unclear. Germline loops: CDR1 SEHNR, CDR2 FQNEAQ (reference sequence). The CDR3 is 13 amino acids. Trimming left V 10 bases short and J 0 bases short, with 10 bases between. CDR3 amino acids: CATGRNSNQPQHF. The CDR3, as DNA: TGTGCCACCGGAAGGAATAGCAATCAGCCCCAGCATTTT. Drawing the rest from reference TRBV7-9 and TRBJ1-5, the complete variable domain is DTGVSQNPRHKITKRGQNVTFRCDPISEHNRLYWYRQTLGQGPEFLTYFQNEAQLEKSRLLSDRFSAERPKGSFSTLEIQRTEQGDSAMYLCATGRNSNQPQHFGDGTRLSIL.

This chain connects TRBV9 to TRBJ2-1, with 13 bases fitting TRBD2. J lost 7 bases, V lost 4 bases, and 5 bases had no gene match. Germline-derived CDR1 and CDR2 are SGDLS and YYNGEE. The CDR3 sequence is 15 residues long. The CDR3 spells CASSLGLAGRNEQFF. The CDR3 region has the DNA TGTGCCAGCAGCTTGGGACTAGCGGGGCGGAATGAGCAGTTCTTC. Looking up the rest from reference TRBV9 and TRBJ2-1 gives the full variable domain: DSGVTQTPKHLITATGQRVTLRCSPRSGDLSVYWYQQSLDQGLQFLIQYYNGEERAKGNILERFSAQQFPDLHSELNLSSLELGDSALYFCASSLGLAGRNEQFFGPGTRLTVL.

This clonotype is a singleton in its sample. V and J are TRBV20-1 and TRBJ2-1; 7 positions agree with TRBD2. The V gene end was trimmed by 4 bases and the J gene end by 0 bases; junction bases not matched to a gene: 3. The CDR3 loop spans 14 amino acids. CDR1 is DFQATT, CDR2 SNEGSKA, per germline (reference sequence). The CDR3 here is CSATGTTSYNEQFF. The CDR3 DNA sequence: TGCAGTGCTACCGGGACTACCTCCTACAATGAGCAGTTCTTC.

This chain connects TRBV9 to TRBJ2-5, with D perhaps TRBD1 (6 bases). Germline CDR1 and CDR2: SGDLS and YYNGEE. V was clipped by 0 bases and J by 5 bases, with 17 bases between them. This CDR3 comprises 16 residues. The CDR3 region is CASSVVDQGTGETQYF. Written as DNA, the CDR3 is TGTGCCAGCAGCGTAGTGGATCAGGGGACGGGGGAGACCCAGTACTTC.

The chain employs TRBV28 and TRBJ1-5; 9 bases are a match to TRBD1. Per germline, CDR1 MDHEN and CDR2 SYDVKM. This CDR3 has 15 residues. The ends lost 6 bases at V and 0 bases at J; junction bases unmatched: 3. This CDR3 is CASRGTGSSNQPQHF. CDR3 sequence (DNA): TGTGCCAGCAGGGGGACAGGGAGTAGCAATCAGCCCCAGCATTTT.

Only one count was recorded for this clonotype. The gene calls are TRBV3-1 and TRBJ1-2, with D tentatively TRBD1 (5 bases). V was pared by 0 bases and J by 8 bases, with 13 bases between. This CDR3 spans 14 amino acids. The V gene's germline CDR1 is LGHDT and CDR2 YNNKEL (reference sequence). The CDR3 spells CASSQDIRGGGYTF. For the CDR3, the DNA is TGTGCCAGCAGCCAAGATATCCGGGGCGGGGGCTACACCTTC.